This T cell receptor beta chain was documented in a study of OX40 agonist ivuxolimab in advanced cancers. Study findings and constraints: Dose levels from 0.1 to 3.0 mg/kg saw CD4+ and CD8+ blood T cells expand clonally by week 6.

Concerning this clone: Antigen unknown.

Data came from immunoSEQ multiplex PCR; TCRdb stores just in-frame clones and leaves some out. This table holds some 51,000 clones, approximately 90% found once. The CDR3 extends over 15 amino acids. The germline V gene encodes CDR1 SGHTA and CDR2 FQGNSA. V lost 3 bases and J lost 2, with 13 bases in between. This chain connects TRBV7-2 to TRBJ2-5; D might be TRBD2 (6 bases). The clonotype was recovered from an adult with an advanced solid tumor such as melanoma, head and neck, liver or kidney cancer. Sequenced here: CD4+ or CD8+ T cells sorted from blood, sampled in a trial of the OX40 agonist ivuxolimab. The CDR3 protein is CASSFGGYEQETQYF. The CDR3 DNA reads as TGTGCCAGCAGCTTCGGAGGGTACGAGCAAGAGACCCAGTACTTC.